The 2 T cell receptor beta chains below come from one sample, sequenced in a study of identical twins. TCRdb re-analysed the 5' RACE reads in MiXCR, keeping a single row per CDR3 protein. The table has approximately 600,000 distinct CDR3 sequences, 9.5% to 10% seen once. This same sample was also taken into another study, of yellow fever vaccine responses in identical twins.

Sequenced sample: PBMCs. These receptors were obtained from a woman aged 18-30 years in good health.

The V gene is TRBV12-3 or TRBV12-4, the J gene TRBJ2-2, with 7 positions matching TRBD1. V gave up 5 bases and J gave up 6 bases; unmatched junction bases: 6. There are 14 residues in the CDR3. The CDR3 loop reads CASSIRQGPGELFF. CDR3 in DNA: TGTGCCAGCAGTATACGACAGGGCCCCGGGGAGCTGTTTTTT.

This clonotype showed up just a few times. The J gene is TRBJ2-1, the V gene TRBV7-2; possibly TRBD1 or TRBD2 for D (5 bases each). Germline V gene data show CDR1 as SGHTA and CDR2 as FQGNSA. The CDR3 is 17 residues long. V gave up 5 bases and J gave up 4 bases, with 21 bases separating them. DNA for the CDR3: TGTGCCAGCAGCCTCAAACGTCCGGGGCTACTATACAATGAGCAGTTCTTC. Its translation: CASSLKRPGLLYNEQFF.